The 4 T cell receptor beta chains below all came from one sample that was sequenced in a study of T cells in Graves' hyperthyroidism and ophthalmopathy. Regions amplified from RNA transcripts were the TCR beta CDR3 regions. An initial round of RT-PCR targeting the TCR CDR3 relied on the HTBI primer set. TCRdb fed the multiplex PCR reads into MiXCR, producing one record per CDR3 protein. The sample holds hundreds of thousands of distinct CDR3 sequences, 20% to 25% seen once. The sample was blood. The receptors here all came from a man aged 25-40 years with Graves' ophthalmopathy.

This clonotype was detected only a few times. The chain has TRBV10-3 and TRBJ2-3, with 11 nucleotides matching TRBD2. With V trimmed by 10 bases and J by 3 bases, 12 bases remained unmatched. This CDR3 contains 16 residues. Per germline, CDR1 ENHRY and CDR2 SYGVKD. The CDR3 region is CATRRASGRPTDTQYF. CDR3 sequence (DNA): TGTGCCACCCGTAGGGCTAGCGGGAGGCCGACAGATACGCAGTATTTT.

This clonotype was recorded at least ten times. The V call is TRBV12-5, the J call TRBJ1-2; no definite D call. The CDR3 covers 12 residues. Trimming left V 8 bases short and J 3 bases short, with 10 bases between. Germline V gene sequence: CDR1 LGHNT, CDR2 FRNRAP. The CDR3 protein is CASSPGDYGYTF. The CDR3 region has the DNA TGTGCTAGTAGCCCTGGGGACTATGGCTACACCTTC.

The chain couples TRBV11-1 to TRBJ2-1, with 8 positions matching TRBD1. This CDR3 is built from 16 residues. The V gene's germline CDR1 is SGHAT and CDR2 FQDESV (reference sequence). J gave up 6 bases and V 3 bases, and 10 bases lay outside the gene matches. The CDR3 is CASSFDLRTGLNEQFF. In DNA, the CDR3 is TGTGCCAGCAGCTTTGACCTCCGGACAGGGCTCAATGAGCAGTTCTTC.

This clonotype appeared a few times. CDR3 region: CASSYELGDYGYTF. DNA of the CDR3: TGTGCCAGCAGTTATGAATTGGGAGACTATGGCTACACCTTC. The chain uses TRBV6-2 or TRBV6-3 and TRBJ1-2; D remains unclear. Germline lookup yields CDR1 MNHEY and CDR2 SVGEGT. The CDR3 is 14 amino acids. Trimming took off 3 bases at V and 3 bases at J, with 11 bases between the two ends.